This T cell receptor (beta chain) was sequenced during a study of T cell responses to AZD1222 COVID-19 vaccine. Study as a whole: Second-dose timings of about 4 or about 12 weeks were pooled.

Only in-frame clones appear in the TCRdb table, and some are missing; sequencing was by immunoSEQ multiplex PCR. Among 140,000 to 150,000 clones listed, 85% to 90% were seen once. CDR3 length: 15 amino acids. V dropped 3 bases and J dropped 4; count of bases not matched to a gene: 4. Germline values: CDR1 KGHSH, CDR2 LQKENI. General observations from the study: A mostly white British donor set with more females was recruited, and clonal diversity was possibly underestimated.

Notes on this clone: Its antigen is unidentified.

The TCR comes from an adult in good health. This chain links TRBV18 with TRBJ2-7; 12 nucleotides align to TRBD2. This sample comprised peripheral blood, obtained on day 0 of AZD1222 vaccination. The CDR3 loop is CASSPRTSGAYEQYF. The CDR3 coding sequence is TGTGCCAGCTCACCGCGGACTAGCGGGGCATACGAGCAGTACTTC.